The entry that follows covers one TCR beta chain sequence. The data are from a study of blood T cell repertoires in COVID-19. Libraries were prepared by immunoSEQ multiplex PCR; TCRdb keeps only in-frame clonotypes and omits some of them. The table records under 300,000 clones, roughly 84% of them present only once. Deletions cut 6 bases from V and 9 bases from J, with 11 bases between. This CDR3 is 11 amino acids long. This receptor was taken from a woman between 45 and 60 years old who had been exposed to COVID-19. The specimen was PBMCs or T cells enriched from blood (not recorded which). V is TRBV12-3 or TRBV12-4 and J is TRBJ1-2; unclear D gene. CDR3 residues: CASRRRSRYTF. The CDR3 bases are TGTGCCAGCAGGCGGAGGTCCCGCTACACCTTC.